This is a list of T cell receptor beta chains from one sample in a study of identical twins. TCRdb reanalysed the 5' RACE reads using MiXCR and keeps one entry per CDR3 protein. This sample has about 690,000 distinct CDR3 sequences, with 5.5% to 7.5% found just once. The sample was naive T cells sorted from blood. The receptors derive from a man between 18 and 35 years old in good health. Each CDR3 is given with its conserved first and last residue. A D gene is named only where the DNA matches it firmly. Expanded clones get a size class; other rows say once, few or many, or leave the size out.

j_call clone_size d_call cdr3_length v_call cdr3_nt cdr3_aa
TRBJ2-3 few TRBD2 16 TRBV5-4 TGTGCCAGCAGCCCCGGGACTAGCGTACGTTCAGATACGCAGTATTTT CASSPGTSVRSDTQYF
TRBJ2-7 - - 14 TRBV7-2 TGTGCCAGCAGCTTCGGTACGGGCTCCTACGAGCAGTACTTC CASSFGTGSYEQYF
TRBJ2-2 - TRBD1 17 TRBV27 TGTGCCAGCAGTTCCCCGCGTGGACAGGGAAGCACCGGGGAGCTGTTTTTT CASSSPRGQGSTGELFF
TRBJ2-1 - - 13 TRBV19 TGTGCCAGTAGTCCCATACAGGGCAATGAGCAGTTCTTC CASSPIQGNEQFF
TRBJ1-3 few TRBD1 15 TRBV12-3/TRBV12-4 TGTGCCAGCAGTTTAGGGCAGGGGGCTATCGACACCATATATTTT CASSLGQGAIDTIYF
TRBJ2-7 few - 14 TRBV9 TGTGCCAGCAGCCTGAATAGTGGTCCCTACGAGCAGTACTTC CASSLNSGPYEQYF
TRBJ1-1 - - 15 TRBV15 TGTGCCACCAGCAGCCTCCCAGGGGTGAACACTGAAGCTTTCTTT CATSSLPGVNTEAFF
TRBJ2-1 - TRBD2 17 TRBV27 TGTGCCAGCAGTCCTCCGGGACTAGCGGGAAGACTGAATGAGCAGTTCTTC CASSPPGLAGRLNEQFF
TRBJ2-7 many TRBD2 13 TRBV27 TGTGCCAGCACTAGCGGGAGCCGCTACGAGCAGTACTTC CASTSGSRYEQYF
TRBJ2-3 - - 15 TRBV2 TGTGCCAGCAGGGGGAGAGGGGCCGGCACAGATACGCAGTATTTT CASRGRGAGTDTQYF
TRBJ1-6 many - 14 TRBV12-3/TRBV12-4 TGTGCCAGCACCCGGAAGGGGTACGGGTCACCCCTCCACTTT CASTRKGYGSPLHF
TRBJ1-5 - - 15 TRBV7-3 TGTGCCAGCAGCTTACTCGTGACAGAGAATCAGCCCCAGCATTTT CASSLLVTENQPQHF
TRBJ2-7 - - 14 TRBV5-1 TGCGCCAGCAGCTTGGGCTCCCCCAGGGACGAGCAGTACTTC CASSLGSPRDEQYF
TRBJ2-4 - TRBD1 14 TRBV5-6 TGTGCCAGCACTCCGGGACAGGGTGAAAACATTCAGTACTTC CASTPGQGENIQYF
TRBJ2-5 few TRBD2 14 TRBV9 TGTGCCAGCAGCGTTGGGTCCGGGAGGGAGACCCAGTACTTC CASSVGSGRETQYF
TRBJ2-3 many - 13 TRBV5-1 TGCGCCAGCAGCTCCGGGGCAGGGCAGCCCCGGTATTTT CASSSGAGQPRYF
TRBJ2-7 - TRBD1 15 TRBV7-2 TGTGCCAGCAGACCCGACAGGGCTTCCTTCTACGAGCAGTACTTC CASRPDRASFYEQYF
TRBJ1-2 many - 13 TRBV3-1 TGTGCCAGCAGCCAAGATATGAGTGCTGGCTACACCTTC CASSQDMSAGYTF
TRBJ2-1 - - 15 TRBV5-1 TGCGCCAGCAGCTTGACGTCGGGCGGGTGGGATGAGCAGTTCTTC CASSLTSGGWDEQFF
TRBJ1-3 - - 14 TRBV2 TGTGCCAGCACCGGACTGCACTCTGGAAACACCATATATTTT CASTGLHSGNTIYF
TRBJ2-3 many - 17 TRBV4-3 TGCGCCAGCAGCCCGAGTTATTCAGCGGGCCGCACAGATACGCAGTATTTT CASSPSYSAGRTDTQYF
TRBJ2-1 many TRBD2 15 TRBV6-2/TRBV6-3 TGTGCCAGCAGGCCCTCTAGCGGGAGGGCACATGAGCAGTTCTTC CASRPSSGRAHEQFF
TRBJ2-3 few TRBD2 16 TRBV12-3/TRBV12-4 TGTGCCAGCAGTTTCTCTAGCGGATCTAGCACAGATACGCAGTATTTT CASSFSSGSSTDTQYF
TRBJ1-1 few - 16 TRBV7-3 TGTGCCAGCAGCCCACGGGGGGGCAACGAGAACACTGAAGCTTTCTTT CASSPRGGNENTEAFF
TRBJ2-1 - - 16 TRBV2 TGTGCCAGCAGTGTCCGCTCATTAAGCTCCTACAATGAGCAGTTCTTC CASSVRSLSSYNEQFF
TRBJ2-3 - - 17 TRBV7-6 TGTGCCAGCAGCTTAGCCCCCGGTGGGCAGAGCACAGATACGCAGTATTTT CASSLAPGGQSTDTQYF
TRBJ1-5 few - 14 TRBV20-1 TGCAGTGCTCGGCCAGCCCCTAGCAATCAGCCCCAGCATTTT CSARPAPSNQPQHF
TRBJ2-5 many TRBD2 15 TRBV28 TGTGCCAGCAGGGAATCCGGGACTAGTGGGGAGACCCAGTACTTC CASRESGTSGETQYF
TRBJ2-2 - TRBD1 18 TRBV28 TGTGCCAGCAGCTCAGACCTTGGAAGGGACAGAAGCACCGGGGAGCTGTTTTTT CASSSDLGRDRSTGELFF
TRBJ2-1 many TRBD2 16 TRBV18 TGTGCCAGCTCACCAAAGCTAGCGGGAAACTACAATGAGCAGTTCTTC CASSPKLAGNYNEQFF
TRBJ1-5 many - 17 TRBV7-9 TGTGCCAGCAGCTTAGAGGGGAGCGGGCAGATCAATCAGCCCCAGCATTTT CASSLEGSGQINQPQHF
TRBJ2-1 many TRBD2 14 TRBV9 TGTGCCAGCAGCGTGTCAGCGGGGGACAATGAGCAGTTCTTC CASSVSAGDNEQFF